This TCR beta chain was documented in a study of blood T cell repertoires in COVID-19. Study as a whole: There were acute and convalescent COVID-19 samples, and they came from the United States, Italy and Spain. The cDNA or gDNA used as material had been derived from T cells, B-cell-depleted T cells, or PBMCs.

Authors' analysis steps: Amplifying reference gene primers gave estimates of nucleated cell counts. Only in-frame clones appear in the TCRdb table, and some are missing; sequencing was by immunoSEQ multiplex PCR. That table supplies the V and J calls and clone size; D and trimming were determined from the DNA. The data contain 150,000 to 200,000 clones, 70% to 90% of them singletons. CDR1 is MDHEN and CDR2 is SYDVKM in the germline V gene. This CDR3 has 14 amino acids. With V trimmed by 7 bases and J by 6 bases, 9 bases remained unmatched. The rearrangement links TRBV28 to TRBJ1-5, with 7 positions matching TRBD1. Sequenced material: peripheral blood. The clonotype was recovered from a woman of 80 years or more with COVID-19, enrolled during active disease. CDR3 nucleotides: TGTGCCAGCACCCAAAGGGGGCGCGGTCAGCCCCAGCATTTT. Translated: CASTQRGRGQPQHF.